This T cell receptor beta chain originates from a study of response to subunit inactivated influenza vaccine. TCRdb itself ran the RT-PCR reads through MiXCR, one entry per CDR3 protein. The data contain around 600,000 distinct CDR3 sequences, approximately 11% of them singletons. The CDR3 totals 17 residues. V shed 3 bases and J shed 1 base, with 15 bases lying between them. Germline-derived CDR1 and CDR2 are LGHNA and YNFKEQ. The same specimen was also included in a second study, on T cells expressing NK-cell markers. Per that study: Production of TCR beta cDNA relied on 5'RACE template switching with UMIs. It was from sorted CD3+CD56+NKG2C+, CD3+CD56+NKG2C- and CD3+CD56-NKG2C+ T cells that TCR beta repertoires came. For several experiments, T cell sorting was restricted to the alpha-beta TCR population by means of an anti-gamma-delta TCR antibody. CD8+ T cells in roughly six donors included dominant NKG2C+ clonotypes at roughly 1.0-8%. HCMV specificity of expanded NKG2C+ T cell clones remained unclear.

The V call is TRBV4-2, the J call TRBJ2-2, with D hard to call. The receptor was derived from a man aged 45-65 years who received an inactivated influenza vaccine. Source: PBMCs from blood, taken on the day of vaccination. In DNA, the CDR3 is TGTGCCAGCAGCCAGGCGGTGGGCTGGGGGAACACCGGGGAGCTGTTTTTT. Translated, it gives CASSQAVGWGNTGELFF.